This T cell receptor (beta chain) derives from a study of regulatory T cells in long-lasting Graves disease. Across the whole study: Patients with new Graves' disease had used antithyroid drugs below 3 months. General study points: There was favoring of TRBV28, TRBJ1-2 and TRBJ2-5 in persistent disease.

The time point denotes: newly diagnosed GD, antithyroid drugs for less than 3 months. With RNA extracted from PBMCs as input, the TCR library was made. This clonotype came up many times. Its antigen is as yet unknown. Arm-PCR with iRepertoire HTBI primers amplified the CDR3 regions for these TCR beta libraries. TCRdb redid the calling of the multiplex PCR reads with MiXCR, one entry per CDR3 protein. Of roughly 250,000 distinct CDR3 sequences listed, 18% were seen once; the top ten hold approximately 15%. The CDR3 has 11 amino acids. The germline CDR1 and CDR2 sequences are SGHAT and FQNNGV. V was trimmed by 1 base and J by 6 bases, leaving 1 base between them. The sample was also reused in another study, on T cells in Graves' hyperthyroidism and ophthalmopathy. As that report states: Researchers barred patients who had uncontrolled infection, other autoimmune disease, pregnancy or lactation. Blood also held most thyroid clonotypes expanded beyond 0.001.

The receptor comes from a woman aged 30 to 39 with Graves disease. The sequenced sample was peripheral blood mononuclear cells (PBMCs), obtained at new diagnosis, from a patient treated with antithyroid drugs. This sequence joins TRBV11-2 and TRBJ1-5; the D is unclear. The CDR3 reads CASSLVQPQHF. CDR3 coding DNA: TGTGCCAGCAGCTTAGTTCAGCCCCAGCATTTT.